This record covers a single T cell receptor (beta chain). What it recognizes is unknown. This record comes from a study of STAT5B mutations in CD4+ large granular lymphocyte leukemia. Germline V gene data show CDR1 as MDHEN and CDR2 as SYDVKM. CDR3 length: 11 amino acids. V lost 8 bases, J lost 16 bases, and 18 bases lay in between. Study-wide results and caveats: Top patient clones used TRBV06 genes more often: 8/27 versus 2/35 in controls. Data were not HLA-matched across samples. Patient CD4-sorted repertoires stayed more clonal than healthy ones after leukemic-clone removal.

Original analysis: The detection floor for productive clonotype frequency was 2.59 x 10-5. Generated by immunoSEQ multiplex PCR, the TCRdb table keeps only in-frame clones and is missing some. Clone size and the V and J calls come from that table; the DNA yielded D and trimming. The table has 31,000 or so clones, approximately 88% seen once; the top ten hold over 0.4%. V and J are TRBV28 and TRBJ1-5; D not certain. This clonotype originated in a human donor in good health. Source material: CD4+ T cells from blood buffy coats. CDR3 nucleotides: TGTGCCAGCGAACAGTTCCCCGGTCTTCATTTT. Its translation is CASEQFPGLHF.